This entry features one T cell receptor beta chain sequence. Its antigen is currently not known. Nothing much larger sits one base from this clone, and base qualities are not available. The data belong to a study of response to subunit inactivated influenza vaccine (dated by TCRdb to 2017 to 2018). Study-wide context: Deep quantitative profiling of the T cell receptor repertoire was used in the study to follow responses to a trivalent subunit inactivated influenza vaccine.

General findings and caveats noted by the study authors: It was suggested by the authors that each seasonal influenza vaccination may recruit only a limited number of new T cells.

The CDR3 starts with the cysteine, ends with the phenylalanine, and has 13 residues. The only DNA kept is the CDR3, 39 bases in frame from the first base. A distance of 8 bases separates the germline ends of V and J, which lose 2 bases and 4 bases respectively. The germline V gene yields SGHRS for CDR1 and YFSETQ for CDR2. Receptor libraries were prepared by RT-PCR. The instrument was an Illumina HiSeq 2500. Using fastp at Q25 and MiXCR, TCRdb reprocessed the public reads and kept productive beta chains. Rows matching on CDR3 protein sequence are summarized as one entry with the most common DNA and genes. Counted in this sample were around 580,000 distinct CDR3 sequences; 10% to 15% of them appeared once. About 10% of the sample is held by the ten biggest clonotypes.

The TCR sequence derives from a man aged 45 to 65 who received an inactivated influenza vaccine. Donor details come from another sample of the same person, matched by shared clones. The chain joins TRBV5-1 to TRBJ2-3; the D gene lacks a confident call. The sequences come from PBMCs from blood, collected on the day of vaccination. The CDR3 amino acid sequence is: CASSFFPPDTQYF. Here is the DNA: TGCGCCAGCAGCTTTTTCCCCCCAGATACGCAGTATTTT.